This TCR beta chain originates from a study of immune evolution from preneoplasia to lung adenocarcinoma. Notes on the study in general: Normal lung had highest clonality; later lesions appeared denser, more diverse.

V lost 4 bases, J lost 7 bases, and 10 bases lay in between. CDR1 and CDR2 from the germline V gene are SGDLS and YYNGEE. This CDR3 is built from 12 residues. Nucleic acids came from premalignant or tumor cells enriched by macro-dissection. Data came from immunoSEQ multiplex PCR; TCRdb stores just in-frame clones and leaves some out. The table records 3,500 to 4,000 clones, approximately 70% of them present only once. Turning to this clone: Its antigen is undetermined.

What was sequenced was FFPE minimally invasive lung adenocarcinoma tissue. The chain is built from TRBV9 and TRBJ2-3; perhaps TRBD2 as D (6 bases). This sequence originates from a person aged 55-80 years with lung adenocarcinoma. CDR3 amino acids: CASSSGGNTQYF. Here the CDR3 DNA reads TGTGCCAGCAGCTCCGGCGGGAATACGCAGTATTTT.